This is a list of T cell receptor beta chains from one sample in a study of cytomegalovirus exposure and HLA in healthy donors. Profiling relied on immunoSEQ multiplex PCR, and the TCRdb table lists in-frame clones only, not all of them. The table includes about 130,000 clones, about 85% detected once. The sequenced sample consisted of PBMCs. All receptors come from a boy aged 5-17 years in good health and CMV-seronegative. The CDR3 runs from the conserved cysteine through the conserved F or W. D genes are given only for firm matches. The size field is filled for only some rows; it gives once, few, many or a size class.

d_call	j_call	v_call	clone_size	cdr3_aa	cdr3_nt
NA	TRBJ1-4	TRBV6-1	NA	CASSPGTNEKLFF	TGTGCCAGCAGTCCAGGTACTAATGAAAAACTGTTTTTT
TRBD1	TRBJ2-7	TRBV6-6	few	CASSFLLQGPSYEQYF	TGTGCCAGCAGTTTCCTCCTACAGGGGCCCTCCTACGAGCAGTACTTC
NA	TRBJ2-7	TRBV4-2	NA	CASSQDLDSSSYEQYF	TGTGCCAGCAGCCAAGATCTGGACAGCAGCTCCTACGAGCAGTACTTC
TRBD2	TRBJ2-7	TRBV5-4	NA	CASSGSYGTSSYEQYF	TGTGCCAGCAGCGGATCCTATGGGACTAGCTCCTACGAGCAGTACTTC
TRBD1	TRBJ2-7	TRBV29-1	NA	CSVGGGQGAYEQYF	TGCAGCGTTGGAGGTGGTCAGGGGGCATACGAGCAGTACTTC
TRBD1	TRBJ2-7	TRBV19	NA	CASSIRDSRLSYEQYF	TGTGCCAGTAGTATCCGGGACAGCCGGCTATCCTACGAGCAGTACTTC
NA	TRBJ1-2	TRBV7-9	NA	CASSPRQVPGGYTF	TGTGCCAGCAGCCCCAGACAGGTCCCCGGAGGCTACACCTTC
TRBD1	TRBJ1-1	TRBV6-5	few	CASRSGTGGIAFF	TGTGCCAGCAGATCCGGGACAGGGGGGATTGCTTTCTTT
NA	TRBJ1-5	TRBV6-1	NA	CATLPGKYNQPQHF	TGTGCCACCCTCCCGGGGAAATACAATCAGCCCCAGCATTTT
NA	TRBJ2-1	TRBV6-6	once	CASSDRYNEQFF	TGTGCCAGCAGTGACAGATACAATGAGCAGTTCTTC
TRBD2	TRBJ2-7	TRBV7-9	NA	CASSLAIGLANYEQYF	TGTGCCAGCAGCTTAGCTATCGGACTAGCAAACTACGAGCAGTACTTC
TRBD2	TRBJ2-7	TRBV27	NA	CASSRGGALVYEQYF	TGTGCCAGCAGCCGCGGGGGGGCTTTAGTTTACGAGCAGTACTTC
TRBD2	TRBJ2-2	TRBV2	NA	CASRGTSGGTGELFF	TGTGCCAGCAGAGGGACTAGCGGGGGAACCGGGGAGCTGTTTTTT
TRBD2	TRBJ2-3	TRBV6-1	NA	CASSEGLASTDTQYF	TGTGCCAGCAGTGAAGGACTAGCAAGTACAGATACGCAGTATTTT
NA	TRBJ1-2	TRBV14	once	CASSQIGANYGYTF	TGTGCCAGCAGCCAAATAGGGGCTAACTATGGCTACACCTTC
TRBD1	TRBJ1-3	TRBV5-4	NA	CASGGQGATGNTIYF	TGTGCCAGCGGGGGACAGGGGGCGACCGGAAACACCATATATTTT
NA	TRBJ1-4	TRBV10-1	once	CASIGHRWDEKLFF	TGCGCCAGCATCGGTCACAGATGGGATGAAAAACTGTTTTTT
NA	TRBJ2-5	TRBV27	NA	CASSFGPTRFEETQYF	TGTGCCAGCAGTTTCGGTCCGACAAGGTTCGAAGAGACCCAGTACTTC
NA	TRBJ2-1	TRBV14	once	CASSTRVVYNEQFF	TGTGCCAGCAGCACCAGGGTGGTCTACAATGAGCAGTTCTTC
TRBD2	TRBJ2-5	TRBV6-5	NA	CASSYRTGGETQYF	TGTGCCAGCAGTTATAGGACCGGGGGGGAGACCCAGTACTTC
TRBD1	TRBJ2-7	TRBV18	NA	CASSPLQGTYEQYF	TGTGCCAGCTCACCATTACAGGGGACCTACGAGCAGTACTTC
TRBD1	TRBJ1-1	TRBV7-9	few	CASSPRQGLNTEAFF	TGTGCCAGCAGCCCGCGACAGGGTTTGAACACTGAAGCTTTCTTT
TRBD1	TRBJ2-1	TRBV6-1	NA	CASSDRQGWNEQFF	TGTGCCAGCAGTGATAGACAGGGGTGGAATGAGCAGTTCTTC
TRBD1	TRBJ1-1	TRBV25-1	NA	CASSEYGTGSVAFF	TGTGCCAGCAGTGAATATGGGACAGGGAGTGTCGCTTTCTTT